Detailed here is one TCR beta chain. This entry comes from a study of blood T cell repertoires in COVID-19. Overall study: Samples came from the United States, Italy and Spain, spanning acute and convalescent COVID-19. Sample material is recorded as cDNA or gDNA derived from T cells, B-cell-depleted T cells, or PBMCs.

The Seattle patients joined while their infection was active and were tracked longitudinally afterward. The trim removed 6 bases at V and 9 bases at J, leaving 7 bases unmatched. The CDR3 sequence is 15 residues long. The germline CDR1 and CDR2 sequences are LNHDA and SQIVND (reference sequence). As handled by the study authors: Reference gene primers were amplified, and this amplification served to estimate nucleated cell counts. Profiled with immunoSEQ multiplex PCR; TCRdb holds only in-frame clones, not every one. V and J calls and clone size are those listed in that table; D and trimming were worked out from the DNA. The profile shows 200,000 to 250,000 clones, 75% to 85% of them singletons.

The V and J genes are TRBV19 and TRBJ2-1, with 14 bases matching TRBD2. Sequencing was performed on peripheral blood. The receptor was derived from a woman in her sixties or seventies with COVID-19, enrolled during active disease. The CDR3 loop reads CASSTGLAGAREQFF. The DNA of the CDR3 is TGTGCCAGTAGCACGGGACTAGCGGGAGCCCGTGAGCAGTTCTTC.